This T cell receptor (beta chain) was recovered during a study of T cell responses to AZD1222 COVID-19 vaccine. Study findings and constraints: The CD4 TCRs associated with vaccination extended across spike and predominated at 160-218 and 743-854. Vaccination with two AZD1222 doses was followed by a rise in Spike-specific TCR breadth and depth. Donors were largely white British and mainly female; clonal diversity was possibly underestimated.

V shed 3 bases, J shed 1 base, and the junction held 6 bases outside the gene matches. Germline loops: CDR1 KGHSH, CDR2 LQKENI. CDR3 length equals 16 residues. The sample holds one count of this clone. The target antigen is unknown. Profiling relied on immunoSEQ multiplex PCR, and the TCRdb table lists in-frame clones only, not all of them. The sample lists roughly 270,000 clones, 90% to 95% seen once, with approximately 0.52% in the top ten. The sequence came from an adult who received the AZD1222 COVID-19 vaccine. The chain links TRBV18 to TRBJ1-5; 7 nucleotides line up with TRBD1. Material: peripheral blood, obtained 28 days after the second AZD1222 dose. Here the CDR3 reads CASSPQGGPSNQPQHF. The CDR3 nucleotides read TGTGCCAGCTCACCTCAGGGGGGGCCCAGCAATCAGCCCCAGCATTTT.